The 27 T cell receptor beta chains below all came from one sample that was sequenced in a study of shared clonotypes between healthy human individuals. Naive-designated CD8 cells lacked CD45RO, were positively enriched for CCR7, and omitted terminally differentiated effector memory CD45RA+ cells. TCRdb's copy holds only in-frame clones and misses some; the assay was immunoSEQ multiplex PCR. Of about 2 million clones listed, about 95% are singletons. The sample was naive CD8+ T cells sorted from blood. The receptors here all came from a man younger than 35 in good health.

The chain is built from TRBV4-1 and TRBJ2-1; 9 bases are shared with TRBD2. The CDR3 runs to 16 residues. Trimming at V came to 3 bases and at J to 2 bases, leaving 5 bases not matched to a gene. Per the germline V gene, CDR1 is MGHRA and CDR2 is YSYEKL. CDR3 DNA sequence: TGCGCCAGCAGCCACGGTCTAGCGGGGCCCTACAATGAGCAGTTCTTC. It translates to CASSHGLAGPYNEQFF.

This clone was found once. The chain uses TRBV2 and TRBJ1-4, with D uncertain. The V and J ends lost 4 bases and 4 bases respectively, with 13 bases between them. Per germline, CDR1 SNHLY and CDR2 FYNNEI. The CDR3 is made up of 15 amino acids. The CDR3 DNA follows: TGTGCCAGCAGTGTACAGTCCCTTTTTAATGAAAAACTGTTTTTT. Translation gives CASSVQSLFNEKLFF.

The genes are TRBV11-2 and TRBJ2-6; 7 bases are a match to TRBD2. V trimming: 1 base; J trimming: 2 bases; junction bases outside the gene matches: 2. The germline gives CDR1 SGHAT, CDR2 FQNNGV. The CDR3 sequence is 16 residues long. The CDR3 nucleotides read TGTGCCAGCAGCTTAGTTCGGGGGGCTGGGGCCAACGTCCTGACTTTC. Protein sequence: CASSLVRGAGANVLTF.

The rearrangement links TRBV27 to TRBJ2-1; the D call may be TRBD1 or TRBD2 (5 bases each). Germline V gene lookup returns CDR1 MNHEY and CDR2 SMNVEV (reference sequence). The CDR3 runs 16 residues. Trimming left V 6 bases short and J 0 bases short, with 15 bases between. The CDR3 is CASSRGASGSYNEQFF. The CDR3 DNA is TGTGCCAGCAGCCGAGGGGCTTCAGGCTCCTACAATGAGCAGTTCTTC.

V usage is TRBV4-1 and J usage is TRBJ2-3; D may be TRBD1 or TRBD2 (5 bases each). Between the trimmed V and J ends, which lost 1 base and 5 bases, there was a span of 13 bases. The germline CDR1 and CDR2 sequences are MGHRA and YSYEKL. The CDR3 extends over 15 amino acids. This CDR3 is CASSQVPGPRDTQYF. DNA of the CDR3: TGCGCCAGCAGCCAAGTACCGGGGCCCAGAGATACGCAGTATTTT.

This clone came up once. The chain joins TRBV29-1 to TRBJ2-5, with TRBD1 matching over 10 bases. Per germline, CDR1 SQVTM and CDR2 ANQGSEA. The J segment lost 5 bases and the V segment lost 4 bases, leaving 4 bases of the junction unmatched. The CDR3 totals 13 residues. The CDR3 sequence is CSVGQGAYETQYF. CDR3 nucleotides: TGCAGCGTTGGACAGGGGGCATACGAGACCCAGTACTTC.

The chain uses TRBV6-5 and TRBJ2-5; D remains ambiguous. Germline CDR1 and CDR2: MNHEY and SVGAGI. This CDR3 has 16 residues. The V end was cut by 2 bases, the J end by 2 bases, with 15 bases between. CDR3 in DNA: TGTGCCAGCAGTTACCAATCTTGGGCTGCTCAAGAGACCCAGTACTTC. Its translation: CASSYQSWAAQETQYF.

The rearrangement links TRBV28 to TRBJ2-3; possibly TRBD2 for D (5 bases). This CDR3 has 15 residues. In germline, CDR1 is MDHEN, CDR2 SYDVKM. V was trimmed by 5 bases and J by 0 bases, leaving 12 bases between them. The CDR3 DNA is TGTGCCAGCAGTCCCGGACGGACTAGCACAGATACGCAGTATTTT. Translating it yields CASSPGRTSTDTQYF.

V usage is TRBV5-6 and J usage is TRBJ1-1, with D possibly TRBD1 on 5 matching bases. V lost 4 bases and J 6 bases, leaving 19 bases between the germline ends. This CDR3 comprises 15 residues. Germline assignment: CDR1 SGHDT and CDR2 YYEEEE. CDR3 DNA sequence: TGTGCCAGCAGCCTAGAACCGGGACCACGGGCTGAAGCTTTCTTT. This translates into CASSLEPGPRAEAFF.

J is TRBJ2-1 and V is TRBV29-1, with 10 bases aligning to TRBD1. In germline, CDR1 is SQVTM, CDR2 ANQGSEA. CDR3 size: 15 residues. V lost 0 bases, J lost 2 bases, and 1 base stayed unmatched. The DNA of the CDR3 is TGCAGCGTTGAAGAGGACAGGGGGGCCTACAATGAGCAGTTCTTC. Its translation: CSVEEDRGAYNEQFF.

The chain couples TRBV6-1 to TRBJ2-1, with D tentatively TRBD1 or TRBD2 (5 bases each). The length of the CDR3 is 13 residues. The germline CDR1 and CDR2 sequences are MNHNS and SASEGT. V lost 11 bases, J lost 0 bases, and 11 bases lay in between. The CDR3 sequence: CAAGTSSYNEQFF. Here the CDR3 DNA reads TGTGCCGCAGGGACGAGCTCCTACAATGAGCAGTTCTTC.

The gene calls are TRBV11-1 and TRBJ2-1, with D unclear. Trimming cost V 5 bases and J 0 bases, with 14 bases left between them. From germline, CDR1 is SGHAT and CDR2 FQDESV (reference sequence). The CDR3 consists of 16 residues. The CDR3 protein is CASSPVIWSSYNEQFF. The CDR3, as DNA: TGTGCCAGCAGCCCTGTCATTTGGAGCTCCTACAATGAGCAGTTCTTC.

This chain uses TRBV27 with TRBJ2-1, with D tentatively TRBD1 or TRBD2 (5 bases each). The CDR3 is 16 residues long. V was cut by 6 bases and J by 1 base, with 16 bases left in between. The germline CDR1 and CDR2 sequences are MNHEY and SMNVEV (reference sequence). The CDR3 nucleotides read TGTGCCAGCAGGAAGGGACCAGGGTATTCCTACAATGAGCAGTTCTTC. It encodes CASRKGPGYSYNEQFF.

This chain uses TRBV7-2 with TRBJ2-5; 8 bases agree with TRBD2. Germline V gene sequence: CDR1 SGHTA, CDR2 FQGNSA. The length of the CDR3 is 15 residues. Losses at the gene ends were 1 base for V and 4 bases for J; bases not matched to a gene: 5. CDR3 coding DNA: TGTGCCAGCAGCTTAGTGACAGCGGGAGTAGAGACCCAGTACTTC. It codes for CASSLVTAGVETQYF.

The CDR3 DNA is TGTGCCAGCAGCACTCCCCCGCTGGAGACCCAGTACTTC. It specifies CASSTPPLETQYF. The chain couples TRBV7-2 to TRBJ2-5; D is unresolved. The CDR3 extends over 13 amino acids. Germline CDR1 reads SGHTA; CDR2 reads FQGNSA. Deletions cut 5 bases from V and 5 bases from J, with 12 bases between.

The CDR3 is CASSLSMAGAIRETQYF. The CDR3 DNA reads as TGCGCCAGCAGCTTGTCGATGGCGGGAGCAATCCGGGAGACCCAGTACTTC. The chain couples TRBV4-3 to TRBJ2-5; TRBD2 matches at 7 bases. The CDR3 has 17 amino acids. Germline-derived CDR1 and CDR2 are LGHNA and YSLEER. V gave up 5 bases and J gave up 5 bases; unmatched junction bases: 17.

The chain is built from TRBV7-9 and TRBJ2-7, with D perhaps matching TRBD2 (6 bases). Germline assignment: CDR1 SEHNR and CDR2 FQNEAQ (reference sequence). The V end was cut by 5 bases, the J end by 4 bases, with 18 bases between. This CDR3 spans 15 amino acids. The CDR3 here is CASSARDGSVYEQYF. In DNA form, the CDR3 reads TGTGCCAGCAGCGCCCGGGACGGGAGTGTTTACGAGCAGTACTTC. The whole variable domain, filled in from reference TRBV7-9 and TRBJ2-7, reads DTGVSQNPRHKITKRGQNVTFRCDPISEHNRLYWYRQTLGQGPEFLTYFQNEAQLEKSRLLSDRFSAERPKGSFSTLEIQRTEQGDSAMYLCASSARDGSVYEQYFGPGTRLTVT.

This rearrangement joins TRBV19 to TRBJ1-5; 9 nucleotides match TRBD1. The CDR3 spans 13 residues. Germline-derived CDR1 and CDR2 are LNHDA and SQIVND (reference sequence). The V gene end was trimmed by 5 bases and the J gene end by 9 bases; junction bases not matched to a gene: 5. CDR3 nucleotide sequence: TGTGCCAGTAGTGGGGACAGGGAAACGCCCCAGCATTTT. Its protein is CASSGDRETPQHF.

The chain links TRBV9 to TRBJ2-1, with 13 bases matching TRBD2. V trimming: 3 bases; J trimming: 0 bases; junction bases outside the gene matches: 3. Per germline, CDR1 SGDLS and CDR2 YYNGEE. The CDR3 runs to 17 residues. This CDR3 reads CASSAWTSGSSYNEQFF. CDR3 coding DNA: TGTGCCAGCAGCGCCTGGACTAGCGGGAGCTCCTACAATGAGCAGTTCTTC.

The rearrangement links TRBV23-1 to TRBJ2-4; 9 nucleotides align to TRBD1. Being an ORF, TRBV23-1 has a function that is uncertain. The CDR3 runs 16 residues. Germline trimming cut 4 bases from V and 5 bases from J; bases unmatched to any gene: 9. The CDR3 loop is CASSPQDRGCQNIQYF. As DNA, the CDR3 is TGCGCCAGCAGTCCCCAGGACAGGGGATGTCAAAACATTCAGTACTTC.

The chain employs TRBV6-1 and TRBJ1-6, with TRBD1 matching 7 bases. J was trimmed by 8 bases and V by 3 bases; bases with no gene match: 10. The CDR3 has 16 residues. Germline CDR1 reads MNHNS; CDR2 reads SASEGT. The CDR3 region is CASSERQGTVYSPLHF. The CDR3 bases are TGTGCCAGCAGTGAGCGCCAGGGGACAGTTTATTCACCCCTCCACTTT.

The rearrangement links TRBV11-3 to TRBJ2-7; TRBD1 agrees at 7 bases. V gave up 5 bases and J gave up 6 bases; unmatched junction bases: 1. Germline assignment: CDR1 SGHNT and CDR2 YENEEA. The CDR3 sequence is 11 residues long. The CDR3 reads CASSGQVEQYF. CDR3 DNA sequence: TGTGCCAGCAGCGGACAGGTCGAGCAGTACTTC.

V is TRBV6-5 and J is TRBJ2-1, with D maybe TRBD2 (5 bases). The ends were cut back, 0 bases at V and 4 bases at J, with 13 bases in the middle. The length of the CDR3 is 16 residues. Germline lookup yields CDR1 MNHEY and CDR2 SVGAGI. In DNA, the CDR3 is TGTGCCAGCAGTTACTCGGTCGGGGAAAGATACAATGAGCAGTTCTTC. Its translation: CASSYSVGERYNEQFF.

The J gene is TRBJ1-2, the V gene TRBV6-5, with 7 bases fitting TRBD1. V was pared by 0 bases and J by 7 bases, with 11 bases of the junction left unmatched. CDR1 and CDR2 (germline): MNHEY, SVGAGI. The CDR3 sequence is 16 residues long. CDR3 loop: CASSYSFGEGAGGYTF. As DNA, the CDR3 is TGTGCCAGCAGTTACTCGTTCGGGGAGGGGGCGGGTGGCTACACCTTC.

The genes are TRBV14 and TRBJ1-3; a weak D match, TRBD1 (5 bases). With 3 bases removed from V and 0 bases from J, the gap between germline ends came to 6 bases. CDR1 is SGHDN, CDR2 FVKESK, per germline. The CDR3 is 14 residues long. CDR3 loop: CASSHRDSGNTIYF. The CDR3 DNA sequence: TGTGCCAGCAGCCACAGGGACTCTGGAAACACCATATATTTT.

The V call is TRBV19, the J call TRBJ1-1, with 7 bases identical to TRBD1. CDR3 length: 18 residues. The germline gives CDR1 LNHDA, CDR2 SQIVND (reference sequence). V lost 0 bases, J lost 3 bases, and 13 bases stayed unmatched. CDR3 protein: CASSIDLEGAGGDTEAFF. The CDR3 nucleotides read TGTGCCAGTAGTATAGATTTAGAAGGGGCAGGGGGAGACACTGAAGCTTTCTTT.

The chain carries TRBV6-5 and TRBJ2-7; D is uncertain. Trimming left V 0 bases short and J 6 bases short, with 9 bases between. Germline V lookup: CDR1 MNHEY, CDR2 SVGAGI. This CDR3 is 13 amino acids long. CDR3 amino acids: CASSYSNLSEQYF. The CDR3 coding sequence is TGTGCCAGCAGTTACTCGAATTTAAGCGAGCAGTACTTC.